Listed below are T cell receptor beta chains from one sample, sequenced in a study of T cells in Graves' hyperthyroidism and ophthalmopathy. TCRdb recomputed calls from the multiplex PCR reads with MiXCR, one row per CDR3 protein. The table records under 300,000 distinct CDR3 sequences, roughly 15% of them present only once. The sample consisted of blood. The receptors were sampled from a woman aged 40 to 50 with Graves' hyperthyroidism that later progressed to Graves' ophthalmopathy. The CDR3 runs from the conserved cysteine through the conserved F or W. A D gene is named only where the DNA matches it firmly. Some rows mark clone size as missing; the rest say once, few, many or name a class of expanded clone.

TRBV30,-,TRBJ1-1,many,CAWSDTMNTEAFF,TGTGCCTGGAGTGATACGATGAACACTGAAGCTTTCTTT
TRBV28,TRBD1,TRBJ2-3,many,CASRKQGAADTQYF,TGTGCCAGCAGAAAACAGGGGGCTGCAGATACGCAGTATTTT
TRBV6-1,-,TRBJ2-1,many,CATRGGVHNEQFF,TGTGCCACCCGAGGGGGAGTGCACAATGAGCAGTTCTTC
TRBV11-2,TRBD2,TRBJ2-5,many,CASSPGPWTSHETQYF,TGTGCCAGCAGCCCAGGGCCGTGGACTAGCCACGAGACCCAGTACTTC
TRBV10-2,-,TRBJ2-1,many,CASSEPLKTPRMQQFF,TGCGCCAGCAGTGAGCCCCTTAAGACCCCTCGTATGCAGCAGTTCTTC
TRBV6-1,-,TRBJ2-1,many,CASTRSYERPSHNEQFF,TGTGCCAGCACCCGAAGTTATGAGCGGCCCTCCCACAATGAGCAGTTCTTC
TRBV11-2,-,TRBJ2-2,many,CASSSWGELFF,TGTGCCAGCAGCTCCTGGGGGGAGCTGTTTTTT
TRBV12-3/TRBV12-4,-,TRBJ1-1,many,CASSRMRTEAFF,TGTGCCAGCAGCAGGATGAGGACTGAAGCTTTCTTT
TRBV20-1,TRBD1,TRBJ2-7,many,CSATDRGFSYEQYF,TGCAGTGCCACAGACAGGGGGTTCTCCTACGAGCAGTACTTC
TRBV11-2,TRBD1,TRBJ1-3,many,CASSLHRQGIATLTSSNTIYF,TGTGCCAGCAGCCTCCACCGACAGGGAATCGCCACCCTTACCTCTTCTAACACCATATATTTT
TRBV18,TRBD1,TRBJ2-5,-,CASSAIAGRGQETQYF,TGTGCCAGCTCAGCTATCGCGGGCAGGGGGCAAGAGACCCAGTACTTC
TRBV6-1,TRBD1,TRBJ1-2,many,CASSFTGESGGYTF,TGTGCCAGCAGCTTCACAGGGGAAAGTGGGGGCTACACCTTC
TRBV19,-,TRBJ2-5,-,CASSPRSEQETQYF,TGTGCCAGTAGTCCTCGGAGCGAACAAGAGACCCAGTACTTC
TRBV3-1,-,TRBJ1-3,many,CASSQDADSGNTIYF,TGTGCCAGCAGCCAAGATGCGGACTCTGGAAACACCATATATTTT
TRBV30,TRBD1,TRBJ2-1,many,CAWDLGQGRYNEQFF,TGTGCCTGGGATTTAGGACAGGGCCGCTACAATGAGCAGTTCTTC
TRBV5-4,-,TRBJ2-7,few,CASSLGLASYEQYF,TGTGCCAGCAGCTTAGGGCTAGCGTCTTACGAGCAGTACTTC
TRBV6-1,-,TRBJ2-2,-,CASKFDSAGTGELFF,TGTGCCAGCAAGTTCGATAGCGCGGGCACCGGGGAGCTGTTTTTT
TRBV4-1,-,TRBJ2-1,many,CASSQGGFGALANEQFF,TGCGCCAGCAGCCAAGGGGGGTTCGGGGCCCTCGCCAATGAGCAGTTCTTC
TRBV29-1,TRBD1,TRBJ1-2,-,CSAGTGYGYTF,TGCAGCGCCGGGACAGGTTATGGCTACACCTTC
TRBV11-2,-,TRBJ2-1,few,CASSSELYNEQFF,TGTGCCAGCAGCTCAGAGCTCTACAATGAGCAGTTCTTC
TRBV28,-,TRBJ2-7,many,CASSLGDSRSYEQYF,TGTGCCAGCAGTTTAGGTGACAGCCGTTCCTACGAGCAGTACTTC
TRBV20-1,-,TRBJ1-1,many,CSARQPNTEAFF,TGCAGTGCTAGACAGCCGAACACTGAAGCTTTCTTT
TRBV6-1,-,TRBJ1-1,many,CASSEGLFLNTEAFF,TGTGCCAGCAGTGAGGGCCTTTTCCTGAACACTGAAGCTTTCTTT
TRBV7-6,-,TRBJ1-1,many,CASSLYDSIYLNTEAFF,TGTGCCAGCAGCTTATATGACAGCATCTATCTAAACACTGAAGCTTTCTTT
TRBV20-1,TRBD1,TRBJ2-7,-,CSARAWDRVIYEQYF,TGCAGTGCTAGAGCGTGGGACAGGGTGATCTACGAGCAGTACTTC
TRBV9,-,TRBJ2-3,many,CASSTEGGYTQYF,TGTGCCAGCAGCACCGAAGGGGGGTATACGCAGTATTTT
TRBV7-8,-,TRBJ1-2,many,CASSPQPTNYGYTF,TGTGCCAGCAGCCCCCAGCCTACTAACTATGGCTACACCTTC
TRBV5-1,-,TRBJ1-3,many,CASSIASSGNTIYF,TGCGCCAGCAGCATTGCAAGCTCTGGAAACACCATATATTTT